A single sample is the source of the 18 T cell receptor beta chains below, sequenced in a study of T cells in tuberculosis. After thawing and overnight rest, PBMC were stained with GMM-loaded CD1B tetramer, viability dye and anti-CD3 for sorting. The lipid loaded on the CD1B tetramers was C32 glucose monomycolate from Rhodococcus equi. Using immunoSEQ multiplex PCR, the repertoire was profiled, and TCRdb retains in-frame clones only, with some absent. This table has 60,000 or so clones, roughly 79% appearing once. Sequencing was done on a sample of CD1b-GMM tetramer-negative cells sorted from PBMCs. All receptors derive from an adult woman with latent tuberculosis.

The rearrangement joins TRBV19 to TRBJ1-5; 8 bases align to TRBD1. CDR1 is LNHDA and CDR2 is SQIVND in the germline V gene (reference sequence). V lost 4 bases, J lost 2 bases, and 10 bases stayed unmatched. CDR3 length: 17 residues. This CDR3 reads CASSNWQGAGGNQPQHF. The CDR3 DNA reads TGTGCCAGTAGTAATTGGCAGGGGGCTGGGGGCAATCAGCCCCAGCATTTT.

The J gene is TRBJ2-1, the V gene TRBV5-6; 10 bases match TRBD2. The CDR3 has 15 amino acids. Germline values: CDR1 SGHDT, CDR2 YYEEEE. V trimming: 4 bases; J trimming: 10 bases; junction bases outside the gene matches: 11. DNA of the CDR3: TGTGCCAGCAGCCCCAGGACTAGCGGAAACAGGGAGCAGTTCTTC. It specifies CASSPRTSGNREQFF.

This chain joins TRBV9 and TRBJ2-5; the match to TRBD1 covers 9 bases. J lost 4 bases, V lost 0 bases, and 10 bases had no gene match. There are 17 residues in the CDR3. The germline V gene has CDR1 SGDLS and CDR2 YYNGEE. CDR3 in amino acids: CASSVETGGMVGETQYF. The CDR3 DNA reads TGTGCCAGCAGCGTAGAGACAGGGGGTATGGTCGGAGAGACCCAGTACTTC.

This rearrangement joins TRBV28 to TRBJ1-2; 8 nucleotides match TRBD1. The CDR3 spans 15 residues. Germline CDR1 MDHEN, CDR2 SYDVKM. V lost 8 bases, J lost 7 bases, and 15 bases stayed unmatched. CDR3 region: CASWPIPQGAAGYTF. The CDR3 nucleotides read TGTGCCAGCTGGCCCATACCCCAGGGGGCGGCTGGCTACACCTTC.

V and J are TRBV2 and TRBJ2-3; D ambiguous. This CDR3 comprises 14 residues. The germline V gene has CDR1 SNHLY and CDR2 FYNNEI. Trimming pared 4 bases from V and 2 bases from J, leaving 10 bases between. The CDR3 is CASSGGLATDTQYF. The CDR3, as DNA: TGTGCCAGCAGTGGCGGTCTCGCCACAGATACGCAGTATTTT.

This clone was seen only a few times. CDR3 sequence reads: CASKGQSSSYEQYF. The CDR3 region has the DNA TGCGCCAGCAAGGGACAGTCTAGCTCCTACGAGCAGTACTTC. The genes are TRBV10-2 and TRBJ2-7; 7 bases are a match to TRBD1. The CDR3 runs to 14 residues. CDR1 WSHSY and CDR2 SAAADI come from the germline V gene. The junction had 6 bases not matched to a gene; V was cut back by 7 bases and J by 0 bases.

The chain employs TRBV6-5 and TRBJ2-1; the match to TRBD2 covers 10 bases. V shed 7 bases, J shed 9 bases, and the junction held 9 bases outside the gene matches. The CDR3 loop spans 14 amino acids. Germline V CDR1 and CDR2: MNHEY, SVGAGI. The CDR3 coding sequence is TGTGCCAGCATTGGACCGGGACTAGCGCGTGAGCAGTTCTTC. Residues: CASIGPGLAREQFF.

This chain uses TRBV4-3 with TRBJ2-7; 12 bases are a match to TRBD2. This CDR3 is built from 15 residues. Germline CDR1 and CDR2: LGHNA and YSLEER. With V trimmed by 1 base and J by 5 bases, 3 bases remained unmatched. CDR3: CASSQGLAGANEQYF. The CDR3 bases are TGCGCCAGCAGCCAAGGACTAGCGGGGGCCAACGAGCAGTACTTC.

The chain carries TRBV7-2 and TRBJ2-1; D is possibly TRBD2 (6 bases). CDR1 and CDR2 from the germline V gene are SGHTA and FQGNSA. The CDR3 runs 12 residues. V was shortened by 0 bases and J by 12 bases, with 9 bases between the two germline ends. The chain's CDR3 is CASSLAGLGQFF. The DNA for the CDR3 is TGTGCCAGCAGCTTAGCGGGACTTGGGCAGTTCTTC.

This clone was seen only a few times. The rearrangement joins TRBV4-3 to TRBJ1-2; D call uncertain. The CDR3 is 12 amino acids. V lost 0 bases to trimming and J lost 7 bases, with 6 bases between them. Germline V gene sequence: CDR1 LGHNA, CDR2 YSLEER. The CDR3 reads CASSQDERGYTF. As DNA, the CDR3 is TGCGCCAGCAGCCAAGATGAGCGTGGCTACACCTTC.

This clone was detected a few times. The chain carries TRBV4-2 and TRBJ2-2; 9 bases line up with TRBD2. Trimming at V came to 4 bases and at J to 4 bases, leaving 10 bases not matched to a gene. In germline, CDR1 is LGHNA, CDR2 YNFKEQ. The CDR3 consists of 17 residues. The CDR3, as DNA: TGTGCCAGCAGCCCCTCTGGCGGGAGGGGGAGCACCGGGGAGCTGTTTTTT. This translates into CASSPSGGRGSTGELFF.

This clone showed up just a few times. This chain links TRBV7-9 with TRBJ1-3; TRBD1 aligns across 8 bases. V shed 5 bases and J 0 bases; nucleotides not matched to a gene: 9. The CDR3 spans 17 residues. CDR1 and CDR2 from the germline V gene are SEHNR and FQNEAQ (reference sequence). The CDR3 sequence: CASSRRAGGFSGNTIYF. The DNA for the CDR3 is TGTGCCAGCAGCAGGAGGGCAGGGGGCTTCTCTGGAAACACCATATATTTT. The full variable domain, its missing parts supplied by reference TRBV7-9 and TRBJ1-3, is DTGVSQNPRHKITKRGQNVTFRCDPISEHNRLYWYRQTLGQGPEFLTYFQNEAQLEKSRLLSDRFSAERPKGSFSTLEIQRTEQGDSAMYLCASSRRAGGFSGNTIYFGEGSWLTVV.

The chain joins TRBV28 to TRBJ2-1, with 12 positions matching TRBD2. The length of the CDR3 is 16 residues. The ends lost 3 bases at V and 3 bases at J; junction bases unmatched: 3. CDR1 and CDR2 (germline): MDHEN, SYDVKM. CDR3 in amino acids: CASSLGTSGYYNEQFF. The CDR3, as DNA: TGTGCCAGCAGTTTGGGGACTAGCGGGTACTACAATGAGCAGTTCTTC.

The DNA for the CDR3 is TGTGCCAGCAGCGTAGGGACAGACCCTAATGAAAAACTGTTTTTT. This encodes CASSVGTDPNEKLFF. The chain is built from TRBV9 and TRBJ1-4, with D possibly TRBD1 on 6 matching bases. The germline V gene encodes CDR1 SGDLS and CDR2 YYNGEE. V dropped 0 bases and J dropped 3 bases, with 9 bases sitting between them. The CDR3 totals 15 residues.

The gene calls are TRBV28 and TRBJ2-7, with 7 bases aligning to TRBD2. From germline, CDR1 is MDHEN and CDR2 SYDVKM. CDR3 size: 14 residues. The J segment lost 5 bases and the V segment lost 6 bases, leaving 10 bases of the junction unmatched. CDR3 loop: CASRTGGRANEQYF. CDR3 DNA sequence: TGTGCCAGCAGGACCGGGGGGAGGGCGAACGAGCAGTACTTC.

Concerning this clone itself: Other DNA sequences in this specimen translate into the identical CDR3. The rearrangement joins TRBV6-5 to TRBJ1-2; 11 nucleotides match TRBD1. V lost 0 bases, J lost 4 bases, and 4 bases stayed unmatched. CDR3 length: 16 residues. From germline, CDR1 is MNHEY and CDR2 SVGAGI. In nucleotides, the CDR3 is TGTGCCAGCAGTTACTCGAGGACAGGGGGCGGCTATGGCTACACCTTC. Translating it yields CASSYSRTGGGYGYTF.

V usage is TRBV11-3 and J usage is TRBJ2-3, with D unresolved. This CDR3 is built from 13 residues. Germline V gene data show CDR1 as SGHNT and CDR2 as YENEEA. V lost 0 bases and J 4 bases, leaving 5 bases between the germline ends. The CDR3 sequence is CASSLDESDTQYF. The CDR3 coding sequence is TGTGCCAGCAGCTTAGACGAGTCAGATACGCAGTATTTT.

Written as DNA, the CDR3 is TGTGCCAGCACCGATCTAGCGGGGGGGCGCACCGGGGAGCTGTTTTTT. It codes for CASTDLAGGRTGELFF. The J gene is TRBJ2-2, the V gene TRBV5-5, with 12 bases fitting TRBD2. J was trimmed by 4 bases and V by 6 bases; bases with no gene match: 7. CDR1 SGHKS and CDR2 YYEKEE come from the germline V gene (reference sequence). This CDR3 comprises 16 residues.